The 28 T cell receptor beta chains given below trace back to one sample, sequenced in a study of blood T cell repertoires in COVID-19. TCRdb keeps only in-frame clones here, not all; method: immunoSEQ multiplex PCR. The sample carries 55,000 to 75,000 clones, about nine tenths recorded once. Sequenced sample: peripheral blood. The receptors were sampled from a man aged 50-60 years with active COVID-19.

The chain joins TRBV9 to TRBJ2-5, with 8 bases fitting TRBD2. The J segment lost 4 bases and the V segment lost 0 bases, leaving 8 bases of the junction unmatched. CDR1 SGDLS and CDR2 YYNGEE come from the germline V gene. This CDR3 has 16 amino acids. CDR3 region: CASSVAAGGIGETQYF. DNA for the CDR3: TGTGCCAGCAGCGTAGCGGCGGGGGGAATTGGAGAGACCCAGTACTTC.

This rearrangement joins TRBV14 to TRBJ1-6; D perhaps matches TRBD1 (6 bases). Trimming shortened V by 4 bases and J by 7 bases, and 14 bases separated the two germline ends. CDR3 size: 15 residues. Germline CDR1 and CDR2: SGHDN and FVKESK. CDR3 DNA: TGTGCCAGCAGCCCTACGGGGGGCTTGAATTCACCCCTCCACTTT. Protein sequence: CASSPTGGLNSPLHF.

This clone was observed a few times. The V gene is TRBV18, the J gene TRBJ1-6; the match to TRBD1 covers 8 bases. The germline V gene encodes CDR1 KGHSH and CDR2 LQKENI. The trim removed 3 bases at V and 7 bases at J, leaving 8 bases unmatched. The CDR3 is 16 residues long. The CDR3: CASSPGTGGMNSPLHF. DNA of the CDR3: TGTGCCAGCTCACCTGGGACAGGCGGTATGAATTCACCCCTCCACTTT.

This clone was seen just once. V is TRBV3-1 (or the pseudogene TRBV3-2) and J is TRBJ2-7, with 9 bases aligning to TRBD1. Germline V gene sequence: CDR1 LGHDT, CDR2 YNNKEL (reference sequence). The CDR3 sequence is 18 residues long. The V gene end was trimmed by 2 bases and the J gene end by 2 bases; junction bases not matched to a gene: 13. The CDR3 region has the DNA TGTGCCAGCAGCCAAAGGATAGGACAGGGGTCCTCACCCTACGAGCAGTACTTC. Protein: CASSQRIGQGSSPYEQYF.

The chain is built from TRBV7-9 and TRBJ2-5, with TRBD2 matching over 7 bases. Germline lookup yields CDR1 SEHNR and CDR2 FQNEAQ (reference sequence). This CDR3 contains 17 residues. Trimming took 5 bases from V and 3 from J; bases not matched to a gene: 15. CDR3 sequence: CASSPYSAGPQKETQYF. The CDR3 DNA reads TGTGCCAGCAGCCCTTATTCAGCGGGGCCCCAAAAAGAGACCCAGTACTTC.

In DNA, the CDR3 is TGTGCCAGCAGTGCCTCGGGGGGGTATAAGGGCACAGATACGCAGTATTTT. It encodes CASSASGGYKGTDTQYF. The chain is built from TRBV6-4 and TRBJ2-3; 8 bases align to TRBD2. There are 17 residues in the CDR3. The germline CDR1 and CDR2 sequences are MRHNA and SNTAGT. V lost 4 bases and J lost 1; bases outside the gene matches: 10.

The rearrangement uses TRBV19 and TRBJ2-2; D might be TRBD2 (5 bases). Germline V gene sequence: CDR1 LNHDA, CDR2 SQIVND (reference sequence). Trimming shortened V by 1 base and J by 5 bases, and 8 bases separated the two germline ends. This CDR3 has 14 residues. The CDR3 loop is CASSIATGTGELFF. DNA of the CDR3: TGTGCCAGTAGTATAGCCACGGGAACCGGGGAGCTGTTTTTT. Full variable domain (rest looked up from reference TRBV19 and TRBJ2-2): DGGITQSPKYLFRKEGQNVTLSCEQNLNHDAMYWYRQDPGQGLRLIYYSQIVNDFQKGDIAEGYSVSREKKESFPLTVTSAQKNPTAFYLCASSIATGTGELFFGEGSRLTVL.

The chain carries TRBV30 and TRBJ2-2; 7 nucleotides line up with TRBD2. The germline V gene has CDR1 GTSNPN and CDR2 SVGIG (reference sequence). The CDR3 is 14 amino acids. The junction had 6 bases not matched to a gene; V was cut back by 1 base and J by 7 bases. CDR3 sequence reads: CAWSGGRANGELFF. The CDR3 nucleotides read TGTGCCTGGAGTGGAGGGAGGGCCAACGGGGAGCTGTTTTTT.

The chain is built from TRBV3-1 (or the pseudogene TRBV3-2) and TRBJ2-7, with D tentatively TRBD2 (6 bases). The CDR3 runs 13 residues. The V and J ends lost 5 bases and 3 bases respectively, with 11 bases between them. CDR1 is LGHDT and CDR2 is YNNKEL in the germline V gene (reference sequence). CDR3 sequence: CASSTGLHYEQYF. The CDR3 DNA is TGTGCCAGCAGCACCGGACTACACTACGAGCAGTACTTC.

This clone was counted once. The chain uses TRBV7-9 and TRBJ1-3, with D unclear. V lost 10 bases and J 4 bases, leaving 17 bases between the germline ends. The germline V gene encodes CDR1 SEHNR and CDR2 FQNEAQ (reference sequence). The CDR3 is 14 amino acids. CDR3 protein: CATYPGFFGNTIYF. CDR3 in DNA: TGTGCCACCTACCCCGGGTTTTTCGGAAACACCATATATTTT.

This clone was counted only a few times. The CDR3 DNA follows: TGTGCCAGCGGGCAATTAGTGAGAGAGCAGTTCTTC. This translates into CASGQLVREQFF. The V gene is TRBV2, the J gene TRBJ2-1; D remains unclear. Germline-derived CDR1 and CDR2 are SNHLY and FYNNEI. With 8 bases removed from V and 10 bases from J, the gap between germline ends came to 15 bases. The CDR3 is made up of 12 amino acids. Together with reference TRBV2 and TRBJ2-1, the CDR3 gives the full variable domain: EPEVTQTPSHQVTQMGQEVILRCVPISNHLYFYWYRQILGQKVEFLVSFYNNEISEKSEIFDDQFSVERPDGSNFTLKIRSTKLEDSAMYFCASGQLVREQFFGPGTRLTVL.

V and J are TRBV5-1 and TRBJ2-1, with TRBD1 as a possible D gene (7 bases). This CDR3 has 16 amino acids. Germline V lookup: CDR1 SGHRS, CDR2 YFSETQ. V dropped 4 bases and J dropped 6 bases, with 20 bases sitting between them. CDR3 nucleotides: TGCGCCAGCAGCCCCAGGGGGGAGGTGGGCGGCAATGAGCAGTTCTTC. As protein: CASSPRGEVGGNEQFF.

The chain recombines TRBV29-1 with TRBJ1-2; D is uncertain. The V gene's germline CDR1 is SQVTM and CDR2 ANQGSEA. The CDR3 covers 12 residues. Trimming took 4 bases from V and 4 from J, leaving 10 bases between them. CDR3 amino acids: CSVGAGGYGYTF. In nucleotides, the CDR3 is TGCAGCGTTGGTGCGGGTGGCTATGGCTACACCTTC.

The chain recombines TRBV5-4 with TRBJ1-1, with D possibly matching TRBD1 (5 bases). This CDR3 spans 16 amino acids. The germline V gene has CDR1 SGHNT and CDR2 YYREEE (reference sequence). Trimming cost V 3 bases and J 6 bases, with 21 bases left between them. The CDR3, as DNA: TGTGCCAGCAGCTCAGCAGGGAATAATGTGGATGCTGAAGCTTTCTTT. Translation gives CASSSAGNNVDAEAFF.

The rearrangement joins TRBV5-4 to TRBJ2-2, with D unresolved. V lost 0 bases and J 7 bases, leaving 10 bases between the germline ends. Looked up from germline, CDR1 is SGHNT and CDR2 is YYREEE (reference sequence). The CDR3 is 14 residues long. Here the CDR3 reads CASSLGSVRGELFF. The CDR3 DNA follows: TGTGCCAGCAGCTTGGGATCAGTCCGCGGGGAGCTGTTTTTT.

The chain joins TRBV3-1 (or the pseudogene TRBV3-2) to TRBJ1-2; D may be TRBD1 (6 bases). The germline V gene encodes CDR1 LGHDT and CDR2 YNNKEL (reference sequence). The CDR3 loop spans 15 amino acids. The germline V and J ends were trimmed by 6 bases and 6 bases, with 20 bases remaining between them. The CDR3 loop is CASSLGGAGADGYTF. The DNA of the CDR3 is TGTGCCAGCAGTCTCGGTGGGGCAGGGGCAGATGGCTACACCTTC.

A note on this clone: In the same sample, other DNA sequences code for this CDR3. The chain uses TRBV28 and TRBJ1-1; D is possibly TRBD1 (6 bases). Looked up from germline, CDR1 is MDHEN and CDR2 is SYDVKM. CDR3 length equals 12 residues. Trimming shortened V by 2 bases and J by 7 bases, and 8 bases separated the two germline ends. For the CDR3, the DNA is TGTGCCAGCAGTTTAGCAGGGGTTGAAGCTTTCTTT. This gives the protein CASSLAGVEAFF. Combining the CDR3 with reference TRBV28 and TRBJ1-1 gives the whole variable domain DVKVTQSSRYLVKRTGEKVFLECVQDMDHENMFWYRQDPGLGLRLIYFSYDVKMKEKGDIPEGYSVSREKKERFSLILESASTNQTSMYLCASSLAGVEAFFGQGTRLTVV.

CDR3 in amino acids: CASSYGQGAYGYTF. The CDR3 DNA reads TGTGCCAGCAGTTACGGACAGGGGGCCTATGGCTACACCTTC. The rearrangement links TRBV6-5 to TRBJ1-2, with 11 bases that match TRBD1. The CDR3 extends over 14 amino acids. Trimming cost V 2 bases and J 4 bases; bases outside gene matches: 0. Germline-derived CDR1 and CDR2 are MNHEY and SVGAGI.

J is TRBJ2-6 and V is TRBV4-2; the match to TRBD1 covers 10 bases. The CDR3 contains 18 residues. V gave up 0 bases and J gave up 0 bases; unmatched junction bases: 2. The germline V gene has CDR1 LGHNA and CDR2 YNFKEQ. CDR3 loop: CASSQERDRGSGANVLTF. Here the CDR3 DNA reads TGTGCCAGCAGCCAAGAGAGGGACAGGGGCTCTGGGGCCAACGTCCTGACTTTC.

The gene calls are TRBV6-4 and TRBJ1-2, with TRBD1 identical over 7 bases. Trimming took 6 bases from V and 7 from J; bases not matched to a gene: 8. The CDR3 is 13 residues long. In germline, CDR1 is MRHNA, CDR2 SNTAGT. The DNA for the CDR3 is TGTGCCAGCAGCGGCTCCCCAGGGGGTGGCTACACCTTC. It translates to CASSGSPGGGYTF.

The chain joins TRBV7-8 to TRBJ2-7; TRBD2 matches at 10 bases. Germline V CDR1 and CDR2: SGHVS, FQNEAQ. The CDR3 spans 16 residues. J was trimmed by 7 bases and V by 5 bases; bases with no gene match: 14. The CDR3 DNA reads TGTGCCAGCAGCCAAGAGTATCTAGCGGGAGTGGGGGAGCAGTACTTC. Translation: CASSQEYLAGVGEQYF.

The V call is TRBV5-4, the J call TRBJ2-1; 12 bases line up with TRBD2. V shed 5 bases and J 1 base; nucleotides not matched to a gene: 7. The CDR3 runs 17 residues. CDR1 and CDR2 from the germline V gene are SGHNT and YYREEE (reference sequence). The CDR3 is CASSPVLAGGSYNEQFF. DNA of the CDR3: TGTGCCAGCAGTCCAGTACTAGCGGGAGGATCCTACAATGAGCAGTTCTTC.

V and J are TRBV5-4 and TRBJ2-3, with 9 bases identical to TRBD2. This CDR3 is 16 amino acids long. V lost 0 bases, J lost 4 bases, and 6 bases stayed unmatched. Per the germline V gene, CDR1 is SGHNT and CDR2 is YYREEE (reference sequence). The CDR3 bases are TGTGCCAGCAGCTTGGTGAGCGGGGGGTTTGCAGATACGCAGTATTTT. This translates into CASSLVSGGFADTQYF. Full variable domain (missing parts from reference TRBV5-4 and TRBJ2-3): ETGVTQSPTHLIKTRGQQVTLRCSSQSGHNTVSWYQQALGQGPQFIFQYYREEENGRGNFPPRFSGLQFPNYSSELNVNALELDDSALYLCASSLVSGGFADTQYFGPGTRLTVL.

The chain links TRBV9 to TRBJ2-2, with a tentative D call TRBD1 (5 bases). V lost 3 bases and J 3 bases, leaving 9 bases between the germline ends. CDR3 length equals 14 residues. Germline loops: CDR1 SGDLS, CDR2 YYNGEE. CDR3 coding DNA: TGTGCCAGCAGCGCTACAGGACACACCGGGGAGCTGTTTTTT. It codes for CASSATGHTGELFF.

The chain is built from TRBV18 and TRBJ1-6; 8 bases are a match to TRBD1. J gave up 7 bases and V 4 bases, and 9 bases lay outside the gene matches. Germline V lookup: CDR1 KGHSH, CDR2 LQKENI. The CDR3 contains 16 residues. The CDR3 DNA is TGTGCCAGCTCACATCAGGGGGCGGTAAGGAATTCACCCCTCCACTTT. Translated: CASSHQGAVRNSPLHF.

This clone was observed a handful of times. CDR3 residues: CASSSETENYGYTF. The CDR3 DNA follows: TGTGCCAGCAGCTCGGAGACAGAAAACTATGGCTACACCTTC. The rearrangement joins TRBV7-9 to TRBJ1-2; D may be TRBD1 (5 bases). Germline CDR1 and CDR2: SEHNR and FQNEAQ (reference sequence). The CDR3 consists of 14 residues. Trimming removed 4 bases at V and 2 bases at J, with 11 bases between.

This clone was picked up a small number of times. CDR3 region: CSVEEGGTEAFF. CDR3 DNA: TGCAGCGTTGAGGAGGGAGGGACTGAAGCTTTCTTT. This sequence joins TRBV29-1 and TRBJ1-1; no reliable D call. The germline CDR1 and CDR2 sequences are SQVTM and ANQGSEA. Trimming removed 3 bases from V and 5 bases from J, with 10 bases in between. The CDR3 length is 12 residues.

This clone was seen a handful of times. V and J are TRBV5-4 and TRBJ2-1; 7 bases align to TRBD1. V was pared by 4 bases and J by 6 bases, with 22 bases of the junction left unmatched. There are 19 residues in the CDR3. CDR1 is SGHNT, CDR2 YYREEE, per germline (reference sequence). DNA of the CDR3: TGTGCCAGCAGCCTAAGACAGGGAACCTTCGGCTCTACTGTCAATGAGCAGTTCTTC. Translating it yields CASSLRQGTFGSTVNEQFF.